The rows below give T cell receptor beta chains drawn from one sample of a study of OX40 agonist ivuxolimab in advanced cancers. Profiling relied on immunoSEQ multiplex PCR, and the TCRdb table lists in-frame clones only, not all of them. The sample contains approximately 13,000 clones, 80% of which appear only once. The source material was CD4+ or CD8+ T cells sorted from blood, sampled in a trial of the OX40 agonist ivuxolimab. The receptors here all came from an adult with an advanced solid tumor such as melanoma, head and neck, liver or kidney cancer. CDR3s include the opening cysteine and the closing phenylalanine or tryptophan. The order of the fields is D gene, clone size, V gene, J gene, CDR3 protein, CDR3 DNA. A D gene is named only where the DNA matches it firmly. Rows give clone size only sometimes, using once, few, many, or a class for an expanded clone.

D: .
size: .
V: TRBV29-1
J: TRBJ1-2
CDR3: CSVEGSPNYGYTF
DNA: TGCAGCGTTGAAGGCAGCCCTAACTATGGCTACACCTTC

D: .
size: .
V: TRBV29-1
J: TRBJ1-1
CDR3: CSVDSQGFDTEAFF
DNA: TGCAGCGTTGATAGCCAGGGATTTGACACTGAAGCTTTCTTT

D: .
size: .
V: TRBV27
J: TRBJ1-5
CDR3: CASSPLTGNQPQHF
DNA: TGTGCCAGCAGCCCTTTGACAGGTAATCAGCCCCAGCATTTT

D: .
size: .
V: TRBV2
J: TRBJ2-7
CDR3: CASRRVGRLPEQYF
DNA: TGTGCCAGCAGGAGGGTAGGGAGGCTCCCCGAGCAGTACTTC

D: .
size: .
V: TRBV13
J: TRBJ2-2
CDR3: CASSLFQGTNTGELFF
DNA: TGTGCCAGCAGCTTATTTCAGGGTACGAACACCGGGGAGCTGTTTTTT

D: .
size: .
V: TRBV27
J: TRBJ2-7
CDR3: CASGHQEQYF
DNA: TGTGCCAGCGGACATCAGGAGCAGTACTTC

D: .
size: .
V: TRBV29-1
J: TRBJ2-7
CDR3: CSVLSAGNEQYF
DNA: TGCAGCGTTCTGAGCGCAGGGAACGAGCAGTACTTC

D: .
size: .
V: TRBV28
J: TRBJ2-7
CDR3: CASSFVGTYEQYF
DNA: TGTGCCAGCAGTTTCGTAGGTACTTACGAGCAGTACTTC

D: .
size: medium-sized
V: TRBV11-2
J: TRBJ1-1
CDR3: CASMSGLNTEAFF
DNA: TGTGCCAGCATGTCCGGCTTGAACACTGAAGCTTTCTTT

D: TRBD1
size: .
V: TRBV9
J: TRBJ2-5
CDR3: CASSVEPGGMETQYF
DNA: TGTGCCAGCAGCGTAGAACCAGGGGGCATGGAGACCCAGTACTTC

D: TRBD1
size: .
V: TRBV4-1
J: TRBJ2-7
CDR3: CASSPGQGILGSYEQYF
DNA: TGCGCCAGCAGCCCTGGACAGGGTATTTTGGGCTCCTACGAGCAGTACTTC

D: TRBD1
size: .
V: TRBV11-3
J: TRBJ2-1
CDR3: CASSFRTGFNEQFF
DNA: TGTGCCAGCAGCTTTAGGACAGGGTTCAATGAGCAGTTCTTC

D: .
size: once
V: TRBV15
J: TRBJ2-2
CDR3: CATSSWRGELFF
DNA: TGTGCCACCAGCAGTTGGCGGGGGGAGCTGTTTTTT

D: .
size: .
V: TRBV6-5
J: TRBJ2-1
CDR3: CASSYIVGKDNEQFF
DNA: TGTGCCAGCAGTTACATCGTCGGAAAGGACAATGAGCAGTTCTTC

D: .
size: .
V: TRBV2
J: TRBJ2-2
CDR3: CASSNRETGELFF
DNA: TGTGCCAGCAGTAACAGGGAAACCGGGGAGCTGTTTTTT

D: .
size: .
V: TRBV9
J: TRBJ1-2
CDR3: CASTSPLDLGGYTF
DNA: TGTGCCAGCACTTCTCCCCTGGACCTGGGCGGCTACACCTTC

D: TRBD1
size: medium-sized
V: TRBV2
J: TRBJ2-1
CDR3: CASSTGVSYNEQFF
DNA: TGTGCCAGCAGTACAGGGGTTTCCTACAATGAGCAGTTCTTC

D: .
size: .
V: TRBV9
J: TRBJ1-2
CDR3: CASSVNGADYGYTF
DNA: TGTGCCAGCAGCGTAAATGGGGCGGACTATGGCTACACCTTC

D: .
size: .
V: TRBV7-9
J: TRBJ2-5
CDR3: CASGAYLGKDQETQYF
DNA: TGTGCCAGCGGAGCTTACTTAGGGAAGGACCAAGAGACCCAGTACTTC

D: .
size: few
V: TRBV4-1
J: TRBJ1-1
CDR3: CASSVQVSNTEAFF
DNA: TGCGCCAGCAGCGTCCAGGTTTCGAACACTGAAGCTTTCTTT

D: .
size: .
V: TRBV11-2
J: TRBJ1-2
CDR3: CASSLGGAGGRNTF
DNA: TGTGCCAGCAGCTTAGGCGGCGCGGGGGGCCGGAACACCTTC

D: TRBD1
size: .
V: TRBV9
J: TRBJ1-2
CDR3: CASSADRALGYTF
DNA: TGTGCCAGCAGCGCGGACAGGGCTTTAGGCTACACCTTC

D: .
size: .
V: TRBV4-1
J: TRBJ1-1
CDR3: CASSPPGSPLEAFF
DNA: TGCGCCAGCAGCCCCCCGGGATCCCCGTTGGAAGCTTTCTTT

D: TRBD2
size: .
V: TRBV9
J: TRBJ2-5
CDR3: CASGAGGETQYF
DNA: TGTGCCAGCGGGGCGGGAGGGGAGACCCAGTACTTC

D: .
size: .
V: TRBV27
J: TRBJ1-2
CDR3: CASRGADYGYTF
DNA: TGTGCCAGCAGAGGGGCCGACTATGGCTACACCTTC